Sequencing of this TCR beta chain was carried out in a study of CD8+ T cells in alopecia areata (dated by TCRdb to 2017 to 2018). Broadly, across the study: The study used high-throughput TCRbeta sequencing to examine T cell clonal expansion in alopecia areata, in both the C3H/HeJ mouse model and human patients. On the human side, TCRbeta sequencing was run on scalp tissue and on sorted CD4+ and CD8+ peripheral blood T cells from healthy controls and from alopecia areata patients with either patchy or totalis/universalis disease. Scalp clonality was compared across normal scalp (n=4), patchy alopecia areata scalp (n=8), and alopecia totalis/universalis scalp (n=8). RNA came from the PAXgene miRNA kit for fixed scalp, the miRNeasy kit for PBMCs, and the RNeasy kit for mouse skin. immunoSEQ multiplex PCR using 35 Vbeta forward primers and 13 Jbeta reverse primers was used to amplify TCRbeta CDR3 regions. Paper-wide results and their limitations: Compared with mice, TCR sequences shared between patients were less clear, possibly partly because of HLA diversity across the patient population. Compared with normal scalp, lesional scalp had higher clonality and more expanded CD8+ clones, particularly in alopecia totalis/universalis, a pattern that suggests antigenic drive. Resident alphabeta T cells in normal human skin are also sequenced, complicating scalp TCR repertoire analysis, unlike mouse skin dominated by gammadelta T cells.

Trimming removed 5 bases from V and 10 bases from J, leaving 9 bases between the germline ends. CDR1 and CDR2, per the germline V gene (reference sequence), are SEHNR and FQNEAQ. The CDR3 covers 11 residues, taking in both the cysteine and the phenylalanine. Only the CDR3 DNA stays, 33 bases, in frame from base 1. PBMCs were isolated by density centrifugation and stained for CD3, CD4 and CD8, and CD4+ and CD8+ T cells were sorted on a FACSAria. Scalp biopsies and blood samples were obtained from unaffected controls. Libraries were built with the immunoSEQ multiplex PCR assay. RNA was extracted from all samples and reverse transcribed into cDNA as template for TCR sequencing. First-strand cDNA was synthesized using SuperScript III with a 2:1 mix of oligo-dT and random hexamers. A synthetic immune receptor repertoire was used to assess amplification bias, and residual bias was removed computationally. The authors processed their data as follows. After raw reads were preprocessed to remove errors, the CDR3 was defined following IMGT conventions as running from the conserved cysteine to phenylalanine. To get clonality, Shannon entropy was normalized by log2 of the number of productive unique TCRs and the result was subtracted from 1. Whether scalp clones were CD4 or CD8 was inferred by matching scalp TCRbeta sequences against CD4 and CD8 repertoires sorted from blood. TCRdb obtained this table from immuneACCESS and retained in-frame rearrangements with V and J assigned. These tables miss some clones; where compared with another copy, unresolved V genes account for less than half of the shortfall, and the remainder is unexplained. The V and J calls and clone size are taken from that table; D and trimming were inferred from the DNA. This sample holds about 110,000 clones; around 59% were observed only once. The leading ten clones occupy less than 25% of the sample.

Of note for this clone: Its antigen target is currently unknown. Within one base of it there is no much larger clone, and no base qualities were kept.

The TCR comes from a human donor in good health. The sample consisted of CD8+ T cells sorted from blood. The chain employs TRBV7-9 and TRBJ2-1, with no D gene named confidently. The sequence in DNA is TGTGCCAGCAGCCCCTGGTTCGAGCAGTTCTTC. It translates to CASSPWFEQFF.